This TCR beta chain was identified during a study of T cell changes during pregnancy in multiple sclerosis. Clones were read by immunoSEQ multiplex PCR, and TCRdb kept only the in-frame ones, dropping some. Of 95,000 to 110,000 clones in the sample, around 92% were seen once. The clonotype comes from a female donor in good health, enrolled as a control in a pregnancy study. The specimen was peripheral blood, collected in the third trimester of pregnancy.

CDR3 region: CASSRSASRNTIYF. DNA of the CDR3: TGTGCCAGCAGCCGGTCGGCTAGCAGGAACACCATATATTTT. The chain joins TRBV5-6 to TRBJ1-3, with D hard to call. Trimming took off 4 bases at V and 7 bases at J, with 15 bases between the two ends. The germline V gene encodes CDR1 SGHDT and CDR2 YYEEEE. This CDR3 is built from 14 residues.